These 20 T cell receptor beta chains originate from one sample sequenced in a study of T cell responses to AZD1222 COVID-19 vaccine. Method: immunoSEQ multiplex PCR; TCRdb's copy keeps in-frame clones and lacks some. This table holds roughly 75,000 clones, roughly 87% found once. The specimen was peripheral blood, collected 28 days after the second AZD1222 dose. The receptors shown here come from an adult who received the AZD1222 COVID-19 vaccine.

The chain uses TRBV5-1 and TRBJ2-1, with D maybe TRBD1 (6 bases). V lost 7 bases to trimming and J lost 7 bases, with 18 bases between them. Germline loops: CDR1 SGHRS, CDR2 YFSETQ. The CDR3 is made up of 14 amino acids. CDR3 sequence (DNA): TGCGCCAGCGGATCAGGACAGATAATGAATGAGCAGTTCTTC. Residues: CASGSGQIMNEQFF.

CDR3 sequence reads: CATSRAAGGYEQYF. CDR3 DNA: TGTGCCACCAGCAGAGCCGCAGGGGGTTACGAGCAGTACTTC. V is TRBV15 and J is TRBJ2-7, with 7 bases identical to TRBD1. This CDR3 is built from 14 residues. V gave up 1 base and J gave up 4 bases; unmatched junction bases: 4. The germline CDR1 and CDR2 sequences are LNHNV and YYDKDF (reference sequence).

This chain connects TRBV19 to TRBJ2-7, with 7 bases that match TRBD1. Germline V CDR1 and CDR2: LNHDA, SQIVND (reference sequence). The trim removed 5 bases at V and 0 bases at J, leaving 10 bases unmatched. CDR3 length equals 16 residues. As DNA, the CDR3 is TGTGCCAGTAGTCTACGGGACAGCTCATTCTCCTACGAGCAGTACTTC. Its protein is CASSLRDSSFSYEQYF. Drawing the rest from reference TRBV19 and TRBJ2-7, the complete variable domain is DGGITQSPKYLFRKEGQNVTLSCEQNLNHDAMYWYRQDPGQGLRLIYYSQIVNDFQKGDIAEGYSVSREKKESFPLTVTSAQKNPTAFYLCASSLRDSSFSYEQYFGPGTRLTVT.

This clone showed up just once. The chain links TRBV10-3 to TRBJ2-7; D perhaps matches TRBD2 (6 bases). The CDR3 consists of 14 residues. Germline lookup yields CDR1 ENHRY and CDR2 SYGVKD. V shed 1 base and J shed 2 bases, with 9 bases lying between them. CDR3 bases: TGTGCCATCAGTGAGTTCGGGGGAACCTACGAGCAGTACTTC. This codes for CAISEFGGTYEQYF.

The rearrangement uses TRBV6-5 and TRBJ1-5; 9 bases are shared with TRBD1. J was trimmed by 7 bases and V by 10 bases; bases with no gene match: 14. The CDR3 length is 15 residues. Germline V gene lookup returns CDR1 MNHEY and CDR2 SVGAGI. The DNA for the CDR3 is TGTGCCACCTCCGATGGGACAGGGCATGGACAGCCCCAGCATTTT. It encodes CATSDGTGHGQPQHF.

The chain carries TRBV29-1 and TRBJ1-1; D unresolved. The CDR3 consists of 13 residues. V lost 3 bases and J lost 1, with 9 bases in between. The germline CDR1 and CDR2 sequences are SQVTM and ANQGSEA. CDR3 sequence: CSVDPRTNTEAFF. CDR3 nucleotides: TGCAGCGTTGACCCCCGAACGAACACTGAAGCTTTCTTT. The whole variable domain, filled in from reference TRBV29-1 and TRBJ1-1, reads SAVISQKPSRDICQRGTSLTIQCQVDSQVTMMFWYRQQPGQSLTLIATANQGSEATYESGFVIDKFPISRPNLTFSTLTVSNMSPEDSSIYLCSVDPRTNTEAFFGQGTRLTVV.

The CDR3 loop is CASSLTRGTNEKLFF. For the CDR3, the DNA is TGTGCCAGCAGCCTCACCAGGGGTACTAATGAAAAACTGTTTTTT. The genes are TRBV5-4 and TRBJ1-4; tentative D call: TRBD1 (6 bases). V was trimmed by 4 bases and J by 2 bases, leaving 12 bases between them. This CDR3 has 15 amino acids. Germline values: CDR1 SGHNT, CDR2 YYREEE (reference sequence).

This chain connects TRBV2 to TRBJ1-2; D gene unclear. The germline V gene has CDR1 SNHLY and CDR2 FYNNEI. The CDR3 covers 11 residues. Trimming removed 2 bases from V and 4 bases from J, with 2 bases in between. CDR3 nucleotides: TGTGCCAGCAGTGAAATCTATGGCTACACCTTC. Translation: CASSEIYGYTF.

This chain uses TRBV11-2 with TRBJ2-1; TRBD2 agrees at 8 bases. Germline V gene data show CDR1 as SGHAT and CDR2 as FQNNGV. With V trimmed by 1 base and J by 5 bases, 1 base remained unmatched. This CDR3 spans 14 amino acids. CDR3 DNA sequence: TGTGCCAGCAGCTTAGCGGGGGGGAACAATGAGCAGTTCTTC. Encoded protein: CASSLAGGNNEQFF.

The chain uses TRBV10-3 and TRBJ2-1, with 12 bases fitting TRBD2. The CDR3 consists of 16 residues. CDR1 is ENHRY, CDR2 SYGVKD, per germline. Losses at the gene ends were 6 bases for V and 0 bases for J; bases not matched to a gene: 3. CDR3 loop: CAISLTSGGSYNEQFF. The CDR3 coding sequence is TGTGCCATCAGCCTGACTAGCGGGGGCTCCTACAATGAGCAGTTCTTC.

The rearrangement uses TRBV15 and TRBJ1-5; TRBD1 aligns across 8 bases. V trimming: 0 bases; J trimming: 7 bases; junction bases outside the gene matches: 5. Germline V gives CDR1 LNHNV, CDR2 YYDKDF (reference sequence). The CDR3 extends over 15 amino acids. CDR3 sequence reads: CATSRDDRGDQPQHF. The CDR3 coding sequence is TGTGCCACCAGCAGAGATGACAGGGGCGACCAGCCCCAGCATTTT.

V usage is TRBV2 and J usage is TRBJ1-1, with 11 bases matching TRBD1. The J segment lost 3 bases and the V segment lost 11 bases, leaving 5 bases of the junction unmatched. This CDR3 contains 13 residues. Germline V gene data show CDR1 as SNHLY and CDR2 as FYNNEI. The CDR3 reads CAGRTGGHTEAFF. CDR3 sequence (DNA): TGTGCCGGACGGACAGGGGGCCACACTGAAGCTTTCTTT.

This chain connects TRBV27 to TRBJ1-6; no definite D call. Germline V gene data show CDR1 as MNHEY and CDR2 as SMNVEV (reference sequence). The V and J ends lost 8 bases and 7 bases respectively, with 12 bases between them. This CDR3 comprises 13 residues. The CDR3 loop reads CASGEIVNSPLHF. The CDR3, as DNA: TGTGCCAGCGGGGAAATTGTGAATTCACCCCTCCACTTT.

The chain joins TRBV7-2 to TRBJ1-5; D may be TRBD1 (5 bases). Trimming took off 3 bases at V and 7 bases at J, with 19 bases between the two ends. Germline values: CDR1 SGHTA, CDR2 FQGNSA. The CDR3 consists of 16 residues. CDR3 nucleotides: TGTGCCAGCAGCTTTCGGGGCAGTCCCTATTGGCAGCCCCAGCATTTT. Translated, it gives CASSFRGSPYWQPQHF. The entire variable domain, with the rest obtained from reference TRBV7-2 and TRBJ1-5, is as follows: GAGVSQSPSNKVTEKGKDVELRCDPISGHTALYWYRQSLGQGLEFLIYFQGNSAPDKSGLPSDRFSAERTGGSVSTLTIQRTQQEDSAVYLCASSFRGSPYWQPQHFGDGTRLSIL.

The chain recombines TRBV30 with TRBJ2-7; D is perhaps TRBD1 (6 bases). CDR3 size: 13 residues. Per the germline V gene, CDR1 is GTSNPN and CDR2 is SVGIG (reference sequence). V was clipped by 2 bases and J by 5 bases, with 13 bases between them. Written as DNA, the CDR3 is TGTGCCTGGAGTACAGGGAAGGAGAACGAGCAGTACTTC. This translates into CAWSTGKENEQYF.

The rearrangement links TRBV5-5 to TRBJ2-7; D is possibly TRBD1 or TRBD2 (5 bases each). V lost 0 bases to trimming and J lost 2 bases, with 12 bases between them. CDR1 SGHKS and CDR2 YYEKEE come from the germline V gene (reference sequence). The CDR3 has 15 residues. The CDR3 DNA is TGTGCCAGCAGCTTGGATTGGCAGGGAGCCTACGAGCAGTACTTC. Its protein product is CASSLDWQGAYEQYF.

This chain links TRBV28 with TRBJ1-5; no reliable D call. V lost 3 bases and J lost 4, with 4 bases in between. The CDR3 is made up of 12 amino acids. The germline V gene encodes CDR1 MDHEN and CDR2 SYDVKM. The DNA of the CDR3 is TGTGCCAGCAGTTTGGTTAATCAGCCCCAGCATTTT. Amino acid sequence: CASSLVNQPQHF.

The rearrangement links TRBV4-1 to TRBJ2-5; 7 positions agree with TRBD1. V was clipped by 8 bases and J by 1 base; unmatched bases: 4. This CDR3 has 13 residues. The germline V gene encodes CDR1 MGHRA and CDR2 YSYEKL. The CDR3 region has the DNA TGCGCCAGCCATCGACAGGGCCAAGAGACCCAGTACTTC. Encoded protein: CASHRQGQETQYF.

The chain uses TRBV11-3 and TRBJ2-1, with D perhaps assigned TRBD1 or TRBD2 (5 bases each). The V end was cut by 3 bases, the J end by 2 bases, with 14 bases between. Germline loops: CDR1 SGHNT, CDR2 YENEEA. The length of the CDR3 is 16 residues. CDR3 sequence reads: CASSFSGTVAYNEQFF. The DNA for the CDR3 is TGTGCCAGCAGCTTCTCTGGGACGGTAGCCTACAATGAGCAGTTCTTC.

The chain is built from TRBV2 and TRBJ1-2, with D perhaps matching TRBD1 (6 bases). Trimming removed 6 bases at V and 8 bases at J, with 13 bases between. The CDR3 sequence is 12 residues long. Per the germline V gene, CDR1 is SNHLY and CDR2 is FYNNEI. This CDR3 reads CASSQGNIGYTF. The CDR3 region has the DNA TGTGCCAGCAGCCAGGGGAATATAGGCTACACCTTC.